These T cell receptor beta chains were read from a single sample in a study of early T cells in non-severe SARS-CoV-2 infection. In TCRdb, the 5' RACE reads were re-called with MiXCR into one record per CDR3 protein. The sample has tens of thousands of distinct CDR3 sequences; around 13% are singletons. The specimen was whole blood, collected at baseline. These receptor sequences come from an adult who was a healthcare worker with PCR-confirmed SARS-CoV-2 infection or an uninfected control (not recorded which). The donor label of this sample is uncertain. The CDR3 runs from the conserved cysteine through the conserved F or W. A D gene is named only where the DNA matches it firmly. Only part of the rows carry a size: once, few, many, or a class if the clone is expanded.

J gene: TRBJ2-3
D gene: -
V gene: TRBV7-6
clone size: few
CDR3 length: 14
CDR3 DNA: TGTGCCAGCAGCTTAGAGGGGCCCCGCGATACGCAGTATTTT
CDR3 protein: CASSLEGPRDTQYF

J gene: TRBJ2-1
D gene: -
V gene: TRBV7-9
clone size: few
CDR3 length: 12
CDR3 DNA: TGTGCCAGCAGATTGGGGGCGAGTGAGCAGTTCTTC
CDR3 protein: CASRLGASEQFF

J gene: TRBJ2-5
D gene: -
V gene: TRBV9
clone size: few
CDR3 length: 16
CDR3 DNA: TGTGCCAGCAGCGTTTCGGCTAGCCAAATCTCAGAGACCCAGTACTTC
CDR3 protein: CASSVSASQISETQYF

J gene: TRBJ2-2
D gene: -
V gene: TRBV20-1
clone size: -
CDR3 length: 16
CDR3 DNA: TGCAGTGCTAGAAACCAGGGGGGCTCAAGGGCCGGGGAGCTGTTTTTT
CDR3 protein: CSARNQGGSRAGELFF

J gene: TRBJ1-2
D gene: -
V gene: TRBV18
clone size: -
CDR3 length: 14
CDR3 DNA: TGTGCCAGCTCACCACCGGGGGTGATCTATGGCTACACCTTC
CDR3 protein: CASSPPGVIYGYTF

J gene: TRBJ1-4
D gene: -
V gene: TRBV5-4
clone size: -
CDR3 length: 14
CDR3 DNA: TGTGCCAGCAGCTCGGAGGGCACTAATGAAAAACTGTTTTTT
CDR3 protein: CASSSEGTNEKLFF

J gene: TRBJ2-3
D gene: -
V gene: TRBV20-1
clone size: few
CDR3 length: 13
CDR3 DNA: TGCAGTGCTAGAGCTAGACTCCCAGATACGCAGTATTTT
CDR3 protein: CSARARLPDTQYF

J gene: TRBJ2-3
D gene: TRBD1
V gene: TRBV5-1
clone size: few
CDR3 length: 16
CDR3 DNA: TGCGCCAGCAGCTTGGAGGTGGACAGGAGGCTAGATACGCAGTATTTT
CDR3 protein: CASSLEVDRRLDTQYF

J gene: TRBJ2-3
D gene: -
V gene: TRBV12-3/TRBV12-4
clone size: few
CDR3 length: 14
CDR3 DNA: TGTGCCAGCAGTTACAGGGCTGGCACAGATACGCAGTATTTT
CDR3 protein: CASSYRAGTDTQYF

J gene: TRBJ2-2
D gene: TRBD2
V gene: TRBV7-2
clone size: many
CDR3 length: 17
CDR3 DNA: TGTGCCAGCAGCTTAGCGCTAAGCGGGGTCAACACCGGGGAGCTGTTTTTT
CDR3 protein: CASSLALSGVNTGELFF

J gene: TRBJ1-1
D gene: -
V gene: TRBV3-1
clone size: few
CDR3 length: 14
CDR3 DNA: TGTGCCAGCAGCCAATCCATAATGAACACTGAAGCTTTCTTT
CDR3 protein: CASSQSIMNTEAFF

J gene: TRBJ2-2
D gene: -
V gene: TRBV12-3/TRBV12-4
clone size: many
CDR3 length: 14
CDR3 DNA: TGTGCCAGCAGTTTCGCGGGGAACACCGGGGAGCTGTTTTTT
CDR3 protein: CASSFAGNTGELFF

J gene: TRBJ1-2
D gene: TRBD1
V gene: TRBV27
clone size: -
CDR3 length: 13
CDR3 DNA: TGTGCCAGCAGTTTCCAGGGGGCGCTTGGCTACACCTTC
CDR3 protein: CASSFQGALGYTF

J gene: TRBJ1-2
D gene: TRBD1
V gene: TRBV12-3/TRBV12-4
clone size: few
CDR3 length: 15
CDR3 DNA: TGTGCCAGCAGTTTAGCGGGACAGGTGCTCTATGGCTACACCTTC
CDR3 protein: CASSLAGQVLYGYTF

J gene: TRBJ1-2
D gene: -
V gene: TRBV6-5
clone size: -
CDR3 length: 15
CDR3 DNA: TGTGCCAGCAGTTACTCGTCCCAGGGCTCCTATGGCTACACCTTC
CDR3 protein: CASSYSSQGSYGYTF

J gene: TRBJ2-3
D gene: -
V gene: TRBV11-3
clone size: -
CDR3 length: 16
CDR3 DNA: TGTGCCAGCAGCTCGACCGGGCCGCCCGGGGGAGATACGCAGTATTTT
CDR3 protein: CASSSTGPPGGDTQYF

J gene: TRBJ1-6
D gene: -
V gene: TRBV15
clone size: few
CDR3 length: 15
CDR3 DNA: TGTGCCACCAGCAGAGATCCTGGTGGGGATTCACCCCTCCACTTT
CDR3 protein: CATSRDPGGDSPLHF

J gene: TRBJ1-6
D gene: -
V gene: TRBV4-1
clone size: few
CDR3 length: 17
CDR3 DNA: TGCGCCAGCAGCCAAGTCCATGAGGCAGGGTGGAATTCACCCCTCCACTTT
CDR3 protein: CASSQVHEAGWNSPLHF

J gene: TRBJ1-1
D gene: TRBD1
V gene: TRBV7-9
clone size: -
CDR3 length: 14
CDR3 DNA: TGTGCCAGCAGCTTAGAGGGGACAGGGATCGAAGCTTTCTTT
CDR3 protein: CASSLEGTGIEAFF

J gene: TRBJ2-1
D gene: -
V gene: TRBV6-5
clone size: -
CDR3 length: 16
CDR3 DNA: TGTGCCAGCAGTCCCACCCCCCCACGGGCCAACAATGAGCAGTTCTTC
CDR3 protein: CASSPTPPRANNEQFF

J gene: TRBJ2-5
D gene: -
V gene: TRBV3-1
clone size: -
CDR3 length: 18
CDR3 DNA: TGTGCCAGCAGCCAAGATCACGGCGGAGGGGGCGGAATGGAGACCCAGTACTTC
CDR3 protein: CASSQDHGGGGGMETQYF

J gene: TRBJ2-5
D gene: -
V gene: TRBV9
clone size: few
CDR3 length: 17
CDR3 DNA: TGTGCCAGCAAAGGTGGGACTGGGACGTTCGGACGGGAGACCCAGTACTTC
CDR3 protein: CASKGGTGTFGRETQYF

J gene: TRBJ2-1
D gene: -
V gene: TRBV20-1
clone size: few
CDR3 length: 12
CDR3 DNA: TGCAGTGCGCAGGGCCTATACAATGAGCAGTTCTTC
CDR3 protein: CSAQGLYNEQFF

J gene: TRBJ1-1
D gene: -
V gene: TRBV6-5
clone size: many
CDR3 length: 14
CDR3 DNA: TGTGCCAGCAGTTACAGGGGACTGAACACTGAAGCTTTCTTT
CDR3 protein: CASSYRGLNTEAFF

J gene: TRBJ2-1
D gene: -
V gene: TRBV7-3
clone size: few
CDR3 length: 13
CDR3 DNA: TGTGCCAGCAGCTCCGGGGCGAACAATGAGCAGTTCTTC
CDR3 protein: CASSSGANNEQFF

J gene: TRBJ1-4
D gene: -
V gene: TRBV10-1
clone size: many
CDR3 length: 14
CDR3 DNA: TGCGCCAGCAGCGCCGGGACGACGGCTGAAAAACTGTTTTTT
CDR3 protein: CASSAGTTAEKLFF

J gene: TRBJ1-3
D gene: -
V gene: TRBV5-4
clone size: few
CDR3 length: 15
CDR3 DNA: TGTGCCAGCAGCCGGGACCTAGCCTCGGGAAACACCATATATTTT
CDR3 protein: CASSRDLASGNTIYF

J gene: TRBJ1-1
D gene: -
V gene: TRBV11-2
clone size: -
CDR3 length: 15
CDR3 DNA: TGTGCCAGCAGCTTCGGGGGGGTTGGAAACACTGAAGCTTTCTTT
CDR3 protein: CASSFGGVGNTEAFF

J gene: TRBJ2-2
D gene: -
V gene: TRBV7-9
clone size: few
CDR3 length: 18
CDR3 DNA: TGTGCCAGCACCAACCAATTTATGGGACCGTCGGGCACCGGGGAGCTGTTTTTT
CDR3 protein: CASTNQFMGPSGTGELFF

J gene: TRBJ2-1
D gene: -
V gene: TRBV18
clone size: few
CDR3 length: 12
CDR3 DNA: TGTGCCAGCTCACAGTCCTACAATGAGCAGTTCTTC
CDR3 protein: CASSQSYNEQFF

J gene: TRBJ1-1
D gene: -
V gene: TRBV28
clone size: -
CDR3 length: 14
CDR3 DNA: TGTGCCAGCAGTTTAGTCCAACTGAACACTGAAGCTTTCTTT
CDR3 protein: CASSLVQLNTEAFF

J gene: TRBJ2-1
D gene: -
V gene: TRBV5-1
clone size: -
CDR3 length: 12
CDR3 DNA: TGCGCCAGCAGCTTGGACAGCCATGAGCAGTTCTTC
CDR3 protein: CASSLDSHEQFF

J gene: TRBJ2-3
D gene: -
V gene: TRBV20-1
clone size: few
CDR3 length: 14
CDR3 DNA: TGCAGTGCTAGGCTAAGTGGGGGAGCAGATACGCAGTATTTT
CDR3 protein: CSARLSGGADTQYF

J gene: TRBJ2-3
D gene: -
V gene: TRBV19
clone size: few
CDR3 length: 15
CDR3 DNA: TGTGCCAGTAGTGTGGCAGGACCTAGCACAGATACGCAGTATTTT
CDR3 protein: CASSVAGPSTDTQYF

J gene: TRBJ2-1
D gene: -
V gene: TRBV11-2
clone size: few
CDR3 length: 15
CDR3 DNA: TGTGCCAGCAGCACCGCGACGGGAGCCGGCAATGAGCAGTTCTTC
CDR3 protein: CASSTATGAGNEQFF

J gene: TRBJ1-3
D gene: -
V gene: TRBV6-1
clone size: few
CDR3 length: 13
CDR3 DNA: TGTGCCACCGTGGACAGTTCTGGAAACACCATATATTTT
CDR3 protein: CATVDSSGNTIYF

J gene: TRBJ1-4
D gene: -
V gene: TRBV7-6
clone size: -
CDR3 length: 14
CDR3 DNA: TGTGCCAGCAGCGCGCTAGGGGTTCGAGAAAAACTGTTTTTT
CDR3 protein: CASSALGVREKLFF

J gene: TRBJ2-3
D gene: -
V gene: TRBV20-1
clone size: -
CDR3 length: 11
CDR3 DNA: TGCAGTGCCAAGAGCCTAGTTTCGGACTATTTT
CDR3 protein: CSAKSLVSDYF

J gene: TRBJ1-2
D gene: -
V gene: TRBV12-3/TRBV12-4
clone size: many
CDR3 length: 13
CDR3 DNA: TGTGCCAGCAGTTTGGGGCTGAACTATGGCTACACCTTC
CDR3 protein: CASSLGLNYGYTF

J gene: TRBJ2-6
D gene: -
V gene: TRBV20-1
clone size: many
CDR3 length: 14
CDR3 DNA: TGCAGTGCCCTAGACAGCTCTGGGGCCAACGTCCTGACTTTC
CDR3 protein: CSALDSSGANVLTF

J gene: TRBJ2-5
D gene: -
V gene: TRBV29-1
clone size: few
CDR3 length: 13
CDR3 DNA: TGCAGCGCCAACACAGGGTTCCAAGAGACCCAGTACTTC
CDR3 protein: CSANTGFQETQYF